This is a list of T cell receptor beta chains from one sample in a study of blood T cells in healthy people across ages. One entry per CDR3 protein, called by TCRdb with MiXCR from the 5' RACE reads. The sample yields about a million distinct CDR3 sequences, roughly two fifths seen once. The sequenced sample consisted of blood. These receptors all stem from a man aged 18 to 29 in good health. The CDR3 runs from the conserved cysteine through the conserved F or W. The D gene is left open where the match is weak. The size entry is marked missing in some rows and otherwise reads once, few, many or a size class.

V gene: TRBV4-3; J gene: TRBJ1-1; D gene: -; clone size: -; CDR3 DNA: TGCGCCAGCACCGGGGCCATGAACACTGAAGCTTTCTTT; CDR3 protein: CASTGAMNTEAFF
V gene: TRBV7-2; J gene: TRBJ2-1; D gene: -; clone size: -; CDR3 DNA: TGTGCCAGCACCTTGACAGGTGGAGGGATCAATGAGCAGTTCTTC; CDR3 protein: CASTLTGGGINEQFF
V gene: TRBV7-9; J gene: TRBJ1-3; D gene: TRBD1; clone size: few; CDR3 DNA: TGTGCCATCGGGGGACAGCGGAGCTCTGGAAACACCATATATTTT; CDR3 protein: CAIGGQRSSGNTIYF
V gene: TRBV14; J gene: TRBJ1-3; D gene: -; clone size: -; CDR3 DNA: TGTGCCAGCAGCCAAGACGTCCATGGAAACACCATATATTTT; CDR3 protein: CASSQDVHGNTIYF
V gene: TRBV20-1; J gene: TRBJ1-2; D gene: -; clone size: -; CDR3 DNA: TGCAGTGCTATACAGGGAAAGGGCTACACCTTC; CDR3 protein: CSAIQGKGYTF
V gene: TRBV20-1; J gene: TRBJ2-1; D gene: TRBD2; clone size: few; CDR3 DNA: TGCAGTGCTAGAGGAGCAGCGGGGGGGGGAAATGAGCAGTTCTTC; CDR3 protein: CSARGAAGGGNEQFF
V gene: TRBV2; J gene: TRBJ2-2; D gene: TRBD1; clone size: many; CDR3 DNA: TGTGCCAGCCGGACAGGGGCTGGGGTCGGGGAGCTGTTTTTT; CDR3 protein: CASRTGAGVGELFF
V gene: TRBV7-8; J gene: TRBJ2-3; D gene: TRBD2; clone size: few; CDR3 DNA: TGTGCCAGCAGCTTTGCGACGTCCGGGGGGGGCACAGATACGCAGTATTTT; CDR3 protein: CASSFATSGGGTDTQYF
V gene: TRBV7-9; J gene: TRBJ1-1; D gene: -; clone size: -; CDR3 DNA: TGTGCCAGCAGCTTGGAGGGAGGGGCGGGTCGCACTGAAGCTTTCTTT; CDR3 protein: CASSLEGGAGRTEAFF
V gene: TRBV20-1; J gene: TRBJ1-1; D gene: TRBD1; clone size: -; CDR3 DNA: TGCAGTGCTAGCGTCGGGACAGGGTTGTTGGCTGAAGCTTTCTTT; CDR3 protein: CSASVGTGLLAEAFF
V gene: TRBV7-2; J gene: TRBJ2-7; D gene: TRBD1; clone size: few; CDR3 DNA: TGTGCCAGCAGCTTAGAACTTCAGGGGGTCCTCAGCTCCTACGAGCAGTACTTC; CDR3 protein: CASSLELQGVLSSYEQYF
V gene: TRBV12-3/TRBV12-4; J gene: TRBJ1-2; D gene: -; clone size: -; CDR3 DNA: TGTGCCAGCAGTTTTGTTTCAGTCCCGGTCCAGGGAGTTAACTATGGCTACACCTTC; CDR3 protein: CASSFVSVPVQGVNYGYTF
V gene: TRBV6-1; J gene: TRBJ2-4; D gene: -; clone size: few; CDR3 DNA: TGTGCCAGCAGTCCCGAACCCCGCTTGGGGACGGCGACCTTTGGGGCCAAAAACATTCAGTACTTC; CDR3 protein: CASSPEPRLGTATFGAKNIQYF
V gene: TRBV27; J gene: TRBJ2-3; D gene: TRBD2; clone size: -; CDR3 DNA: TGTGCCAGCAGCCCTAGCGGTTCTTGGGCAGATACGCAGTATTTT; CDR3 protein: CASSPSGSWADTQYF
V gene: TRBV12-3/TRBV12-4; J gene: TRBJ1-1; D gene: TRBD1; clone size: once; CDR3 DNA: TGTGCCAGCACTGACGACAGGGGTGACACTGAAGCTTTCTTT; CDR3 protein: CASTDDRGDTEAFF
V gene: TRBV12-3/TRBV12-4; J gene: TRBJ2-7; D gene: -; clone size: -; CDR3 DNA: TGTGCCAGCAGTTTAAGGGCCCCGAGCTCCTACGGGCAGTACTTC; CDR3 protein: CASSLRAPSSYGQYF
V gene: TRBV14; J gene: TRBJ1-2; D gene: -; clone size: once; CDR3 DNA: TGTGCCAGCAGCCAAGTAGGGTCGTGTGGCTACACCTTC; CDR3 protein: CASSQVGSCGYTF
V gene: TRBV18; J gene: TRBJ2-3; D gene: TRBD1; clone size: many; CDR3 DNA: TGTGCCAGCTCACCCCCACAGGGGTACACAGATACGCAGTATTTT; CDR3 protein: CASSPPQGYTDTQYF
V gene: TRBV12-3/TRBV12-4; J gene: TRBJ2-7; D gene: TRBD1; clone size: -; CDR3 DNA: TGTGCCAGCCAACAGGGGGGACGGGTCTACGAGCAGTACTTC; CDR3 protein: CASQQGGRVYEQYF
V gene: TRBV2; J gene: TRBJ2-1; D gene: TRBD1; clone size: few; CDR3 DNA: TGTGCCAGCAGTCCCACCGGGACAGGGGATCATGAGCAGTTCTTC; CDR3 protein: CASSPTGTGDHEQFF
V gene: TRBV20-1; J gene: TRBJ1-6; D gene: -; clone size: -; CDR3 DNA: TGCAGTGCGCGTCATCAGGGGTCACCCCTCCACTTT; CDR3 protein: CSARHQGSPLHF
V gene: TRBV3-1; J gene: TRBJ1-2; D gene: -; clone size: few; CDR3 DNA: TGTGCCAGCAGCCAAGAGGGGGGTCTTAGTTCTAACTATGGCTACACCTTC; CDR3 protein: CASSQEGGLSSNYGYTF
V gene: TRBV20-1; J gene: TRBJ2-3; D gene: -; clone size: -; CDR3 DNA: TGCAGTACTTTGACAGCCGCAGATACGCAGTATTTT; CDR3 protein: CSTLTAADTQYF
V gene: TRBV25-1; J gene: TRBJ2-1; D gene: TRBD1; clone size: -; CDR3 DNA: TGTGCCAGCAGTGGGAGGGACAGGCCCTACTCCTACAATGAGCAGTTCTTC; CDR3 protein: CASSGRDRPYSYNEQFF
V gene: TRBV4-2; J gene: TRBJ1-3; D gene: -; clone size: few; CDR3 DNA: TGTGCCAGCAGCCCAACCTATAGCGGGAAAGCCTCTGGAAACACCATATATTTT; CDR3 protein: CASSPTYSGKASGNTIYF
V gene: TRBV12-3/TRBV12-4; J gene: TRBJ2-3; D gene: TRBD2; clone size: few; CDR3 DNA: TGTGCCAGCAGTTTGGGACTAGCGGGGGTGGTAGATACGCAGTATTTT; CDR3 protein: CASSLGLAGVVDTQYF
V gene: TRBV7-9; J gene: TRBJ1-2; D gene: TRBD1; clone size: -; CDR3 DNA: TGTGCCAGCAGCTTATGTACGAAGGAGGGCGGGACAGGTCCGTGTGGCTGCACCTTC; CDR3 protein: CASSLCTKEGGTGPCGCTF
V gene: TRBV12-3/TRBV12-4; J gene: TRBJ2-3; D gene: TRBD2; clone size: -; CDR3 DNA: TGTGCCAGCACCTTAAGAGGCGGGGGGGCCGTGGATACGCAGTATTTT; CDR3 protein: CASTLRGGGAVDTQYF
V gene: TRBV6-1; J gene: TRBJ2-1; D gene: TRBD1; clone size: -; CDR3 DNA: TGTGCCAGCAGTGAAGTCCCGGGACAGGGGTGGGATGAGCAGTTCTTC; CDR3 protein: CASSEVPGQGWDEQFF
V gene: TRBV25-1; J gene: TRBJ1-2; D gene: -; clone size: -; CDR3 DNA: TGTGCCAGTCTTACTCCGGGACTCCCGTGTGGCTACACCTTC; CDR3 protein: CASLTPGLPCGYTF
V gene: TRBV5-6; J gene: TRBJ1-2; D gene: TRBD1; clone size: -; CDR3 DNA: TGTGCCAGCAGCCTTACAAGAGACAGGGACTATGGCTACACCTTC; CDR3 protein: CASSLTRDRDYGYTF
V gene: TRBV20-1; J gene: TRBJ1-4; D gene: -; clone size: -; CDR3 DNA: TGCAGTGCTAGAGGGGCACTTGAAAAACTGTTTTTT; CDR3 protein: CSARGALEKLFF
V gene: TRBV20-1; J gene: TRBJ1-4; D gene: TRBD1; clone size: -; CDR3 DNA: TGCAGTGCTGGTCCGGGACAGGGGGATGAAAAATTGTTTTTT; CDR3 protein: CSAGPGQGDEKLFF
V gene: TRBV29-1; J gene: TRBJ1-2; D gene: TRBD1; clone size: once; CDR3 DNA: TGCAGCGTCCTAGGACAGGGGGCCTATAACTATGGCTACACCTTC; CDR3 protein: CSVLGQGAYNYGYTF
V gene: TRBV5-1; J gene: TRBJ2-5; D gene: TRBD1; clone size: -; CDR3 DNA: TGCGCCAGCAGCTCAGCCTTAGGTGGGACAGGGATTTGGACCCAGTACTTC; CDR3 protein: CASSSALGGTGIWTQYF
V gene: TRBV4-3; J gene: TRBJ2-2; D gene: TRBD2; clone size: few; CDR3 DNA: TGCGCCAGCAGCCAAGATCATGGGTTAGCGGGGAGTGGCACCGGGGAGCTGTTTTTT; CDR3 protein: CASSQDHGLAGSGTGELFF
V gene: TRBV28; J gene: TRBJ1-4; D gene: -; clone size: -; CDR3 DNA: TGTGCCAGCAGCCCTTATACAGGGAGGCGATATGAAAAACTGTTTTTT; CDR3 protein: CASSPYTGRRYEKLFF
V gene: TRBV20-1; J gene: TRBJ2-1; D gene: -; clone size: few; CDR3 DNA: TGCAGTGCTAGAGATCTTGACAGGTGGGCCTACAATGAGCAGTTCTTC; CDR3 protein: CSARDLDRWAYNEQFF
V gene: TRBV29-1; J gene: TRBJ2-7; D gene: TRBD2; clone size: -; CDR3 DNA: TGCAGCGTTGCGGCTAGCGGGGCCAACTCCTACGAGCAGTACTTC; CDR3 protein: CSVAASGANSYEQYF
V gene: TRBV5-8; J gene: TRBJ1-1; D gene: TRBD1; clone size: -; CDR3 DNA: TGTGCCAGCAGCTTCTGGACAGGGTCCCCGATGAACACTGAAGCTTTCTTT; CDR3 protein: CASSFWTGSPMNTEAFF
V gene: TRBV2; J gene: TRBJ2-1; D gene: TRBD2; clone size: -; CDR3 DNA: TGTGCCAGCAGTGTTCCTAGCGGGGGGCTATCGTCGTCCGAGCAGTTCTTC; CDR3 protein: CASSVPSGGLSSSEQFF
V gene: TRBV5-1; J gene: TRBJ1-4; D gene: -; clone size: -; CDR3 DNA: TGCGCCAGCAGGGACCAGGGCGAAAAACTGTTTTTT; CDR3 protein: CASRDQGEKLFF
V gene: TRBV7-9; J gene: TRBJ1-1; D gene: -; clone size: -; CDR3 DNA: TGTGCCAGCAGCTTAGATGTGGGTGAAGCTTTCTTT; CDR3 protein: CASSLDVGEAFF
V gene: TRBV15; J gene: TRBJ2-2; D gene: TRBD1; clone size: -; CDR3 DNA: TGTGCCACCAGCGGTGAGACAGGGTTAACCGGGGAGCTGTTTTTT; CDR3 protein: CATSGETGLTGELFF
V gene: TRBV9; J gene: TRBJ1-2; D gene: -; clone size: few; CDR3 DNA: TGTGCCAGCAGCGTGGGCCCCGACAGGAACTATGGCTACACCTTC; CDR3 protein: CASSVGPDRNYGYTF